The 24 T cell receptor beta chains presented below share a single source sample, sequenced in a study of T cell clonality in common variable immunodeficiency. Sequenced by immunoSEQ multiplex PCR; TCRdb stores in-frame clones only, minus some. In total the sample includes fewer than 60,000 clones, none of them seen once. The sample comprised peripheral blood mononuclear cells. The receptors come from a person between 18 and 75 years old in good health.

This clone was counted ten times or more. The read ends 3 residues early relative to the CDR3; the germline J gene fills the gap. This sequence joins TRBV19 and TRBJ1-4; TRBD1 matches 7 bases. Germline V gene sequence: CDR1 LNHDA, CDR2 SQIVND (reference sequence). CDR3 length: 14 amino acids. V lost 4 bases, J lost 7 bases, and 6 bases stayed unmatched. The CDR3 DNA, read in part, is TGTGCCAGTAGTAACAGGGGCGATGGTGAAAAA. Amino acid sequence: CASSNRGDGEK. The full CDR3 sequence reads CASSNRGDGEKLFF.

This clone occurred many times. Read coverage stops 3 residues before the CDR3 terminus; the germline J gene supplies the remainder. The chain employs TRBV14 and TRBJ2-1; D might be TRBD1 (5 bases). Trimming shortened V by 0 bases and J by 8 bases, and 17 bases separated the two germline ends. CDR3 length equals 16 residues. Germline values: CDR1 SGHDN, CDR2 FVKESK. CDR3 in amino acids: CASSQDLGRVGHEQFF. The sequenced CDR3 bases are TGTGCCAGCAGCCAAGATCTTGGCAGGGTAGGGCATGAG.

This clone was seen only a few times. Incomplete CDR3 DNA: TGCAGTGCTAGGGCAAGAATGAACACTGAA. This codes for CSARARMNTE. The full CDR3 sequence reads CSARARMNTEAFF. V and J are TRBV20-1 and TRBJ1-1, with no clear D. Coverage ceases 3 residues before the CDR3 finishes, and the germline J gene fills in the end. Trimming took off 3 bases at V and 0 bases at J, with 8 bases between the two ends. From germline, CDR1 is DFQATT and CDR2 SNEGSKA (reference sequence). CDR3 length: 13 amino acids.

The table lists this clone with many counts. The read terminates 3 residues before the CDR3 end, so the remaining end is supplied by the germline J gene. V usage is TRBV2 and J usage is TRBJ2-2; unclear D gene. Trimming pared 7 bases from V and 5 bases from J, leaving 14 bases between. The CDR3 has 14 amino acids. Looked up from germline, CDR1 is SNHLY and CDR2 is FYNNEI. Incomplete CDR3 DNA: TGTGCCAGCACTACGGGTCTGAAGACCGGGGAG. It specifies CASTTGLKTGE. The full CDR3 protein is CASTTGLKTGELFF.

This clone appeared a few times. Compared with germline, one end of the junction differs, possibly owing to a read error. The read ends 3 residues early relative to the CDR3; the germline J gene fills the gap. The chain has TRBV19 and TRBJ2-1, with TRBD2 matching 8 bases. There are 16 residues in the CDR3. Looked up from germline, CDR1 is LNHDA and CDR2 is SQIVND (reference sequence). This CDR3 reads CASSTVGSGNYNEQFF. CDR3 DNA (partial): TGTGCCAGCAGTACGGTGGGTAGCGGGAACTACAATGAG.

In this sample, this clone turned up many times. The read is 3 residues too short to cover the CDR3 end, so that end is filled in from the germline J gene. The chain employs TRBV5-1 and TRBJ2-5, with a tentative D call TRBD2 (5 bases). The germline gives CDR1 SGHRS, CDR2 YFSETQ. The V and J ends lost 4 bases and 2 bases respectively, with 6 bases between them. The length of the CDR3 is 12 residues. The CDR3 protein is CASSRGQETQYF. Partial CDR3 DNA: TGCGCCAGCAGCCGGGGTCAAGAGACC.

This clone was counted many times. The CDR3 end lies 3 residues beyond the end of the read and is filled in from the germline J gene. The V gene is TRBV5-4, the J gene TRBJ1-1; 7 bases map to TRBD1. J was trimmed by 1 base and V by 2 bases; bases with no gene match: 8. CDR3 length equals 16 residues. Per germline, CDR1 SGHNT and CDR2 YYREEE (reference sequence). The CDR3 DNA, read in part, is TGTGCCAGCAGCTTAGGGGACAGAAACGGGAACACTGAA. Translated, it gives CASSLGDRNGNTE. The entire CDR3 reads CASSLGDRNGNTEAFF.

This clone was seen many times. The CDR3 end falls 3 residues outside the read, so it is completed with the germline J gene. The rearrangement joins TRBV7-9 to TRBJ2-2; TRBD1 aligns across 7 bases. Germline assignment: CDR1 SEHNR and CDR2 FQNEAQ (reference sequence). V shed 1 base and J 5 bases; nucleotides not matched to a gene: 4. The CDR3 covers 15 residues. CDR3 protein: CASSLGQGNTGELFF. CDR3 DNA, as far as it was read: TGTGCCAGCAGCTTAGGACAGGGAAATACCGGGGAG. Supplemented by reference TRBV7-9 and TRBJ2-2, the full variable domain reads DTGVSQNPRHKITKRGQNVTFRCDPISEHNRLYWYRQTLGQGPEFLTYFQNEAQLEKSRLLSDRFSAERPKGSFSTLEIQRTEQGDSAMYLCASSLGQGNTGELFFGEGSRLTVL.

This clone was recorded at least ten times. The sequence runs out 3 residues before the end of the CDR3; the remainder is reconstructed from the germline J gene. J is TRBJ2-5 and V is TRBV7-2; TRBD1 matches at 7 bases. Per germline, CDR1 SGHTA and CDR2 FQGNSA. This CDR3 has 13 amino acids. V shed 4 bases, J shed 4 bases, and the junction held 3 bases outside the gene matches. CDR3 residues: CASSWTGRETQYF. Partial CDR3 DNA: TGTGCCAGCAGCTGGACAGGACGAGAGACC.

This clone occurred a few times. The sequence runs out 3 residues before the end of the CDR3; the remainder is reconstructed from the germline J gene. Other DNA sequences in the sample encode the same CDR3. This chain joins TRBV19 and TRBJ1-1, with TRBD1 matching 10 bases. Trimming at V came to 6 bases and at J to 1 base, leaving 2 bases not matched to a gene. This CDR3 spans 14 amino acids. Looked up from germline, CDR1 is LNHDA and CDR2 is SQIVND (reference sequence). The covered CDR3 bases are TGTGCCAGTAGCAGACAGGGGGCGAACACTGAA. It translates to CASSRQGANTE. The full CDR3 sequence reads CASSRQGANTEAFF.

This clone came up a few times. The read halts 3 residues ahead of the CDR3 end, with the missing end drawn from the germline J gene. The chain joins TRBV18 to TRBJ2-5, with 8 bases fitting TRBD1. This CDR3 spans 15 amino acids. The ends lost 6 bases at V and 2 bases at J; junction bases unmatched: 8. The germline gives CDR1 KGHSH, CDR2 LQKENI. The CDR3 sequence is CASSRGQEGQETQYF. The covered CDR3 bases are TGTGCCAGCTCTCGGGGACAGGAAGGACAAGAGACC.

This clone was counted many times. The read gets to within 3 residues of the CDR3 end, and the germline J gene fills in the rest. This chain connects TRBV20-1 to TRBJ2-1; 11 bases fit TRBD2. This CDR3 region has 15 residues. After removal of 6 bases from V and 2 bases from J, the junction contained 6 bases not matched to a gene. Germline values: CDR1 DFQATT, CDR2 SNEGSKA (reference sequence). This chain's CDR3 is CSAGVAGGPYNEQFF. The DNA read from the CDR3 is TGCAGTGCCGGGGTAGCGGGGGGGCCCTACAATGAG.

This clone has at least ten counts. The read terminates 3 residues before the CDR3 end, so the remaining end is supplied by the germline J gene. The rearrangement links TRBV19 to TRBJ2-2; 7 positions agree with TRBD1. After removal of 3 bases from V and 3 bases from J, the junction contained 4 bases not matched to a gene. This CDR3 comprises 15 residues. The germline V gene encodes CDR1 LNHDA and CDR2 SQIVND (reference sequence). The CDR3 sequence is CASSILRGHTGELFF. CDR3 DNA (partial): TGTGCCAGTAGTATTCTAAGGGGGCACACCGGGGAG.

This clone was found many times. The DNA ends 3 residues before the CDR3 does, and the rest of the CDR3 is filled in from the germline J gene. The chain uses TRBV5-5 and TRBJ1-3; D ambiguous. Looked up from germline, CDR1 is SGHKS and CDR2 is YYEKEE (reference sequence). V lost 4 bases, J lost 4 bases, and 15 bases lay in between. This CDR3 contains 15 residues. The CDR3 DNA, read in part, is TGTGCCAGCAGCCAACCCGGGGTTGGGGGAAACACC. Its translation: CASSQPGVGGNT. The CDR3, in full, reads CASSQPGVGGNTIYF.

Many counts were recorded for this clone. The read terminates 3 residues before the CDR3 end, so the remaining end is supplied by the germline J gene. This chain joins TRBV14 and TRBJ2-3, with 9 bases that match TRBD1. Germline values: CDR1 SGHDN, CDR2 FVKESK. The trim removed 4 bases at V and 3 bases at J, leaving 8 bases unmatched. The CDR3 loop spans 16 amino acids. The CDR3 DNA, read in part, is TGTGCCAGCAGCCCCTACAGGGGGCGGGATACAGATACG. It translates to CASSPYRGRDTDT. Given in full, the CDR3 is CASSPYRGRDTDTQYF.

Many counts were recorded for this clone. The DNA ends 3 residues before the CDR3 does, and the rest of the CDR3 is filled in from the germline J gene. The gene calls are TRBV5-1 and TRBJ2-4; 15 bases map to TRBD2. After removal of 4 bases from V and 0 bases from J, the junction contained 8 bases not matched to a gene. CDR3 size: 19 residues. In germline, CDR1 is SGHRS, CDR2 YFSETQ. This chain's CDR3 is CASSLGLAGGPPAKNIQYF. The CDR3 bases that were read are TGCGCCAGCAGCCTTGGACTAGCGGGAGGGCCACCAGCCAAAAACATT.

This clone has more than one count but fewer than ten. The read comes to an end 3 residues before the CDR3 does, leaving the germline J gene to fill in the end. The V and J genes are TRBV27 and TRBJ2-7; TRBD1 matches at 8 bases. Trimming removed 4 bases from V and 0 bases from J; junction bases left unmatched: 14. Per germline, CDR1 MNHEY and CDR2 SMNVEV (reference sequence). The length of the CDR3 is 18 residues. The part of the CDR3 DNA that was read is TGTGCCAGCAGTTACGGACAGGGACCCCCCTTCGGCTCCTACGAG. Protein sequence: CASSYGQGPPFGSYE. The full CDR3 reads CASSYGQGPPFGSYEQYF.

This clone was detected ten times or more. The read ends 3 residues early relative to the CDR3; the germline J gene fills the gap. The chain joins TRBV19 to TRBJ2-5; 8 positions agree with TRBD1. The germline V gene has CDR1 LNHDA and CDR2 SQIVND (reference sequence). The CDR3 sequence is 13 residues long. V lost 5 bases to trimming and J lost 1 base; unmatched junction nucleotides: 0. This CDR3 is CASSQGAQETQYF. The covered CDR3 bases are TGTGCCAGTAGTCAGGGGGCCCAAGAGACC.

There are many counts of this clone. The CDR3 end is not reached by the read, which stops 3 residues before it; the germline J gene fills it in. The chain carries TRBV19 and TRBJ2-3, with 7 nucleotides matching TRBD1. V trimming: 4 bases; J trimming: 2 bases; junction bases outside the gene matches: 6. Germline CDR1 reads LNHDA; CDR2 reads SQIVND (reference sequence). This CDR3 has 15 amino acids. Partial CDR3 DNA: TGTGCCAGTAGTACTCGACAGGGCGTCACAGATACG. Encoded protein: CASSTRQGVTDT. The complete CDR3 protein is CASSTRQGVTDTQYF.

Of note for this clone: The sequenced fragment ends 3 residues before the CDR3 boundary, so the rest is inferred from the germline J gene. The J gene is TRBJ1-6, the V gene TRBV19, with 7 bases that match TRBD1. The CDR3 extends over 17 amino acids. The V segment lost 5 bases and the J segment 10 bases; nucleotides outside the gene matches: 17. Germline CDR1 LNHDA, CDR2 SQIVND (reference sequence). CDR3 residues: CASSPTGGTGVGSPLHF. CDR3 bases read: TGTGCCAGTAGTCCCACCGGAGGAACAGGGGTGGGATCACCC.

In this sample, this clone turned up a few times. The read gets to within 3 residues of the CDR3 end, and the germline J gene fills in the rest. The rearrangement uses TRBV6-1 and TRBJ2-3; the D gene is possibly TRBD1 (6 bases). The CDR3 sequence is 14 residues long. The germline V gene encodes CDR1 MNHNS and CDR2 SASEGT. The CDR3 protein is CASSEVFWGQPQYF. CDR3 bases read: TGTGCCAGCAGTGAAGTATTCTGGGGGCAGCCG.

Many counts were recorded for this clone. The read terminates 3 residues before the CDR3 end, so the remaining end is supplied by the germline J gene. J is TRBJ2-7 and V is TRBV6-1; no clear D gene. V lost 7 bases to trimming and J lost 3 bases, with 10 bases between them. CDR3 length: 12 amino acids. Germline V CDR1 and CDR2: MNHNS, SASEGT. CDR3 protein: CASTEARYEQYF. The covered CDR3 bases are TGTGCCAGCACTGAGGCCCGCTACGAG.

This clone showed up many times. Partial CDR3 DNA: TGTGCCAGCCAGGCAGGGGGTAGCGGGGAG. Translating gives CASQAGGSGE. The whole CDR3 is CASQAGGSGELFF. The V and J genes are TRBV2 and TRBJ2-2; 7 bases align to TRBD1. The CDR3 goes on 3 residues after the read ends, and that part is filled in from the germline J gene. Germline CDR1 is SNHLY and CDR2 is FYNNEI. This CDR3 region has 13 residues. V lost 8 bases to trimming and J lost 7 bases; unmatched junction nucleotides: 7.

This clone was recorded many times. With the read ending 3 residues before the CDR3 end, the germline J gene is used to fill in that end. The rearrangement joins TRBV20-1 to TRBJ1-1; tentatively, D is TRBD1 (5 bases). From germline, CDR1 is DFQATT and CDR2 SNEGSKA (reference sequence). The CDR3 loop spans 16 amino acids. V was cut by 1 base and J by 5 bases, with 20 bases left in between. The sequenced CDR3 bases are TGCAGTGCTAGAGGAGGGTCAGGGCAAGTAATAACTGAA. This encodes CSARGGSGQVITE. The CDR3 as a whole reads CSARGGSGQVITEAFF.